A single sample is the source of the 23 T cell receptor beta chains below, sequenced in a study of blood T cell repertoires in COVID-19 (dated by TCRdb to about 2020). Preparation of the library involved the immunoSEQ multiplex PCR assay. Drawn from immuneACCESS, this table holds only the in-frame rearrangements with V and J called that TCRdb kept. Clones are partly lost; checked studies trace under half to an unresolved V gene and leave the rest unexplained. Here the sample has 250,000 to 300,000 clones; approximately 90% occur a single time. The ten largest clones add up to roughly an eighth of the sample. Specimen: peripheral blood. These receptors originate from a woman aged 60-70 years with acute or convalescent COVID-19.

The chain uses TRBV7-3 and TRBJ1-1; 9 bases match TRBD1. The CDR3 is 14 residues long. Per germline, CDR1 SGHTA and CDR2 FQGTGA. J gave up 2 bases and V 4 bases, and 2 bases lay outside the gene matches. For the CDR3, the DNA is TGTGCCAGCAGCTGGGACAGGGCAAACACTGAAGCTTTCTTT. It yields the protein CASSWDRANTEAFF.

V and J are TRBV2 and TRBJ2-5, with 7 bases matching TRBD2. The germline CDR1 and CDR2 sequences are SNHLY and FYNNEI. V dropped 3 bases and J dropped 5; count of bases not matched to a gene: 3. The CDR3 runs to 13 residues. The CDR3 DNA reads as TGTGCCAGCAGTGAGATGGGGGGGGAGACCCAGTACTTC. Residues: CASSEMGGETQYF.

The rearrangement joins TRBV15 to TRBJ2-3; 16 nucleotides align to TRBD2. The V gene's germline CDR1 is LNHNV and CDR2 YYDKDF (reference sequence). With 5 bases clipped from V and 2 bases from J, the junction kept 7 bases outside the gene matches. This CDR3 has 18 amino acids. The CDR3 loop reads CATSRPGLAGGNTDTQYF. The CDR3, as DNA: TGTGCCACCAGCCGCCCGGGACTAGCGGGAGGGAACACAGATACGCAGTATTTT.

This clone was found once. This chain uses TRBV6-5 with TRBJ1-3, with D tentatively TRBD1 (5 bases). V was shortened by 1 base and J by 3 bases, with 13 bases between the two germline ends. The CDR3 is made up of 16 amino acids. Germline values: CDR1 MNHEY, CDR2 SVGAGI. CDR3 DNA sequence: TGTGCCAGCAGTTACTTAGGGGATTTCGGTGGAAACACCATATATTTT. Encoded protein: CASSYLGDFGGNTIYF.

J is TRBJ2-7 and V is TRBV19; maybe TRBD1 (6 bases). Trimming took off 6 bases at V and 0 bases at J, with 12 bases between the two ends. CDR1 and CDR2 (germline): LNHDA, SQIVND (reference sequence). CDR3 length: 14 amino acids. The CDR3 DNA reads TGTGCCAGTAGCCACAGGGTTAGCTCCTACGAGCAGTACTTC. Translation: CASSHRVSSYEQYF.

This chain uses TRBV6-5 with TRBJ1-1; D perhaps matches TRBD1 (5 bases). The CDR3 extends over 13 amino acids. Germline loops: CDR1 MNHEY, CDR2 SVGAGI. The V gene lost 2 bases and the J gene lost 10 bases, with 14 bases spanning the gap. CDR3: CASSYGQGGRAFF. The DNA of the CDR3 is TGTGCCAGCAGTTACGGGCAGGGTGGAAGAGCTTTCTTT.

The rearrangement uses TRBV6-2 or TRBV6-3 and TRBJ2-7; D not resolved. Germline V gives CDR1 MNHEY, CDR2 SVGEGT. V lost 6 bases and J lost 1, with 10 bases in between. The CDR3 contains 13 residues. Here the CDR3 reads CASSPQASYEQYF. CDR3 DNA: TGTGCCAGCAGCCCCCAGGCATCCTACGAGCAGTACTTC.

This clone was counted a single time. This sequence joins TRBV27 and TRBJ1-2; D is undetermined. The CDR3 consists of 11 residues. Trimming left V 4 bases short and J 5 bases short, with 5 bases between. Germline V lookup: CDR1 MNHEY, CDR2 SMNVEV (reference sequence). The CDR3 spells CASSSGYGYTF. The CDR3 DNA follows: TGTGCCAGCAGTTCGGGGTATGGCTACACCTTC.

The chain employs TRBV30 and TRBJ1-2, with D unresolved. The CDR3 covers 12 residues. Germline CDR1 and CDR2: GTSNPN and SVGIG (reference sequence). Trimming took off 2 bases at V and 8 bases at J, with 12 bases between the two ends. For the CDR3, the DNA is TGTGCCTGGAGTAGAGGATCGGAAGGCTACACCTTC. This translates into CAWSRGSEGYTF.

CDR3 region: CASSNRQGSGYTF. The CDR3 DNA reads as TGTGCCAGTAGTAACCGACAGGGTTCTGGCTACACCTTC. The chain links TRBV19 to TRBJ1-2, with TRBD1 matching over 7 bases. The V and J ends lost 4 bases and 7 bases, in that order; junction bases with no gene match: 6. This CDR3 spans 13 amino acids. Germline V gives CDR1 LNHDA, CDR2 SQIVND (reference sequence).

The genes are TRBV18 and TRBJ2-6, with a possible D match to TRBD1 (5 bases). Germline lookup yields CDR1 KGHSH and CDR2 LQKENI. The V and J ends lost 3 bases and 1 base respectively, with 7 bases between them. The CDR3 runs to 15 residues. CDR3 region: CASSPQGSGANVLTF. DNA of the CDR3: TGTGCCAGCTCACCGCAGGGTTCTGGGGCCAACGTCCTGACTTTC.

The chain uses TRBV25-1 and TRBJ2-7, with 7 bases that match TRBD2. Losses at the gene ends were 2 bases for V and 6 bases for J; bases not matched to a gene: 10. The V gene's germline CDR1 is MGHDK and CDR2 SYGVNS. The CDR3 is 15 amino acids. The CDR3 sequence is CASSENAGESGEQYF. DNA for the CDR3: TGTGCCAGCAGTGAAAATGCGGGGGAAAGTGGCGAGCAGTACTTC.

The genes are TRBV27 and TRBJ1-5, with TRBD1 as a possible D gene (5 bases). The germline CDR1 and CDR2 sequences are MNHEY and SMNVEV (reference sequence). Trimming removed 2 bases from V and 2 bases from J, with 7 bases in between. This CDR3 is built from 14 residues. The CDR3 sequence is CASSLSRGNQPQHF. CDR3 bases: TGTGCCAGCAGTTTAAGCAGGGGCAATCAGCCCCAGCATTTT.

This clone was counted a single time. The chain uses TRBV19 and TRBJ2-2; D is unresolved. This CDR3 comprises 15 residues. Germline-derived CDR1 and CDR2 are LNHDA and SQIVND (reference sequence). The ends were cut back, 6 bases at V and 6 bases at J, with 17 bases in the middle. The CDR3 sequence is CASSPTFWSAGELFF. Here the CDR3 DNA reads TGTGCCAGTAGCCCAACTTTTTGGTCGGCCGGGGAGCTGTTTTTT.

V usage is TRBV28 and J usage is TRBJ2-7, with 10 bases matching TRBD1. CDR1 is MDHEN, CDR2 SYDVKM, per germline. V dropped 4 bases and J dropped 4; count of bases not matched to a gene: 4. The CDR3 is made up of 14 amino acids. CDR3 nucleotide sequence: TGTGCCAGCAGTTCGACAGGGGGCGTGTACGAGCAGTACTTC. This gives the protein CASSSTGGVYEQYF.

The chain links TRBV6-1 to TRBJ2-1; no clear D gene. Trimming pared 0 bases from V and 6 bases from J, leaving 18 bases between. There are 17 residues in the CDR3. Germline lookup yields CDR1 MNHNS and CDR2 SASEGT. The CDR3 is CASSEAFRRRSRNEQFF. The CDR3 DNA reads TGTGCCAGCAGTGAAGCGTTCCGGAGACGGTCCCGCAATGAGCAGTTCTTC.

The chain has TRBV4-2 and TRBJ2-7; 10 bases are a match to TRBD1. The CDR3 contains 14 residues. Germline V CDR1 and CDR2: LGHNA, YNFKEQ. The V and J ends lost 5 bases and 7 bases, in that order; junction bases with no gene match: 8. The CDR3 DNA follows: TGTGCCAGCAGCGCGACAGGGGGCGAAGGAGAGCAGTACTTC. The encoded protein is CASSATGGEGEQYF.

The V gene is TRBV28, the J gene TRBJ1-1; 9 positions agree with TRBD1. Germline CDR1 MDHEN, CDR2 SYDVKM. With V trimmed by 5 bases and J by 7 bases, 8 bases remained unmatched. This CDR3 is 14 amino acids long. The CDR3 DNA reads TGTGCCAGCAGTCGTTACCGACAGGGGGGTGAAGCTTTCTTT. The encoded protein is CASSRYRQGGEAFF.

V is TRBV19 and J is TRBJ2-1; no definite D call. Germline CDR1 reads LNHDA; CDR2 reads SQIVND (reference sequence). V shed 5 bases and J shed 10 bases, with 6 bases lying between them. The CDR3 extends over 10 amino acids. DNA of the CDR3: TGTGCCAGTAGTGCTCGGGAGCAGTTCTTC. This gives the protein CASSAREQFF.

The chain employs TRBV2 and TRBJ2-5, with a tentative D call TRBD2 (5 bases). The CDR3 is made up of 15 amino acids. Germline V gene lookup returns CDR1 SNHLY and CDR2 FYNNEI. V lost 6 bases to trimming and J lost 6 bases, with 20 bases between them. CDR3 region: CASRPSPEWRQTQYF. CDR3 sequence (DNA): TGTGCCAGCAGGCCGTCCCCCGAATGGAGGCAGACCCAGTACTTC.

The V gene is TRBV7-6, the J gene TRBJ1-4; TRBD1 agrees at 9 bases. J lost 5 bases, V lost 5 bases, and 6 bases had no gene match. The CDR3 spans 15 residues. CDR1 is SGHVS and CDR2 is FNYEAQ in the germline V gene. As DNA, the CDR3 is TGTGCCAGCAGCAAAGGACAGGGGCCCAATGAAAAACTGTTTTTT. Translated: CASSKGQGPNEKLFF.

The genes are TRBV3-1 (or the pseudogene TRBV3-2) and TRBJ1-1; possible D gene TRBD1, 5 bases. The germline V gene has CDR1 LGHDT and CDR2 YNNKEL (reference sequence). Trimming pared 4 bases from V and 4 bases from J, leaving 16 bases between. This CDR3 region has 15 residues. The CDR3 DNA reads TGTGCCAGCAGCCGACGCAGGGCCAGTGGCACTGAAGCTTTCTTT. This sequence encodes CASSRRRASGTEAFF.

The CDR3 here is CASSLIRGGNRETQYF. The CDR3 nucleotides read TGTGCCAGCAGCCTTATTAGAGGAGGTAACCGAGAGACCCAGTACTTC. V gene TRBV14 combines with J gene TRBJ2-5; the D gene is possibly TRBD2 (5 bases). The CDR3 has 16 amino acids. V lost 4 bases and J lost 4, with 19 bases in between. Germline-derived CDR1 and CDR2 are SGHDN and FVKESK.